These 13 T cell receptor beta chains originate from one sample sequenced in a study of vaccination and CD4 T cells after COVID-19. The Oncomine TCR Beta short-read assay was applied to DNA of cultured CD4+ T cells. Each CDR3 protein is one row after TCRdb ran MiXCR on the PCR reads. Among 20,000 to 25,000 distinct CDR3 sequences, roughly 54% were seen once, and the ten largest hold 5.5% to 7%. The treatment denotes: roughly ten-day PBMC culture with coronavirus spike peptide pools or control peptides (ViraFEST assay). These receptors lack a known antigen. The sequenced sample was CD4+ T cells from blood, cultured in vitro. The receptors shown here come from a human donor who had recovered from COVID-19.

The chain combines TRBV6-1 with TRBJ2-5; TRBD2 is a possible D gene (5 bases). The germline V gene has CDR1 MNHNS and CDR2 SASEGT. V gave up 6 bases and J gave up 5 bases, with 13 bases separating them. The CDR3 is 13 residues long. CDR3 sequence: CASSGILGETQYF. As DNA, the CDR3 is TGTGCCAGCAGCGGGATTCTGGGGGAGACCCAGTACTTC.

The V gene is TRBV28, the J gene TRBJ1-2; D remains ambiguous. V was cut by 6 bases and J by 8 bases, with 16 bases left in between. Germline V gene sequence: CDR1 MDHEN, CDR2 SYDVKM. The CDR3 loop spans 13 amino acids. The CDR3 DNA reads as TGTGCCAGCAGCCCCGACTTGACTCGGGGCTACACCTTC. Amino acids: CASSPDLTRGYTF.

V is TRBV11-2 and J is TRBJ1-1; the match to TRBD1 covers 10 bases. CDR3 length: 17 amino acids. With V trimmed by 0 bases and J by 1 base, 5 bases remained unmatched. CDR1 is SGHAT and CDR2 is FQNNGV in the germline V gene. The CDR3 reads CASSLDFWDRGNTEAFF. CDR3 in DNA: TGTGCCAGCAGCTTAGATTTTTGGGACAGGGGGAACACTGAAGCTTTCTTT.

Written as DNA, the CDR3 is TGTGCCTCGGTCAAAGACTCTGGGGCCAACGTCCTGACTTTC. Its translation: CASVKDSGANVLTF. The chain links TRBV30 to TRBJ2-6; no clear D. CDR1 GTSNPN and CDR2 SVGIG come from the germline V gene (reference sequence). Between the trimmed V and J ends, which lost 7 bases and 0 bases, there was a span of 10 bases. The CDR3 contains 14 residues.

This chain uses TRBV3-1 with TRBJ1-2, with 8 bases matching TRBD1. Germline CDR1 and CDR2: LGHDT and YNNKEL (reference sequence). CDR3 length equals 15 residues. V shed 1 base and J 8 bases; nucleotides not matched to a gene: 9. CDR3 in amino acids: CASSQATTGVGGYTF. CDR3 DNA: TGTGCCAGCAGCCAAGCTACGACAGGGGTTGGGGGCTACACCTTC.

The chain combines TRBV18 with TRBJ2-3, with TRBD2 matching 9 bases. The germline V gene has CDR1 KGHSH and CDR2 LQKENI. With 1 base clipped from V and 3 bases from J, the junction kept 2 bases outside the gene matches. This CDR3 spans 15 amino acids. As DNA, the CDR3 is TGTGCCAGCTCACCACGAGCGGGAGGAACAGATACGCAGTATTTT. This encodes CASSPRAGGTDTQYF.

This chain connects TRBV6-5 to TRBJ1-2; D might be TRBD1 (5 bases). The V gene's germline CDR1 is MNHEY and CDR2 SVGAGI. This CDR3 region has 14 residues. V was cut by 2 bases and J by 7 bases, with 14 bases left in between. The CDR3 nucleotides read TGTGCCAGCAGTTACGGGGGTGTTACCTTTGGCTACACCTTC. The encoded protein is CASSYGGVTFGYTF.

The DNA of the CDR3 is TGTGCCACCAGCAGGGGAATCTTCAGGGAATTGACTGGAAACACCATATATTTT. It is translated as CATSRGIFRELTGNTIYF. The chain joins TRBV15 to TRBJ1-3, with D possibly matching TRBD1 (5 bases). V lost 3 bases and J 2 bases, leaving 20 bases between the germline ends. The germline V gene has CDR1 LNHNV and CDR2 YYDKDF (reference sequence). CDR3 length: 18 residues.

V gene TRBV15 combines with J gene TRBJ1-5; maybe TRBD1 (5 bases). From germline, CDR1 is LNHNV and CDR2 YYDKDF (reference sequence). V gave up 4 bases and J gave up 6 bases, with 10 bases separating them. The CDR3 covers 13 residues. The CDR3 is CATSINGGQPQHF. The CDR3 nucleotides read TGTGCCACCAGCATAAACGGGGGTCAGCCCCAGCATTTT.

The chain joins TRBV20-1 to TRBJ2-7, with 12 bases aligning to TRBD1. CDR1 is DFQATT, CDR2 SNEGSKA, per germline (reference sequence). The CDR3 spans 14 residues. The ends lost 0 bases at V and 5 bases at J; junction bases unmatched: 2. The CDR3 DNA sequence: TGCAGTGCTAGAGAGGGACAGGGGGCCGACGAGCAGTACTTC. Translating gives CSAREGQGADEQYF.

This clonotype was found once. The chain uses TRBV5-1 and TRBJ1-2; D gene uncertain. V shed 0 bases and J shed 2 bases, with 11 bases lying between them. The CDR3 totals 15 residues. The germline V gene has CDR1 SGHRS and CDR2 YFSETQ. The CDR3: CASSLAAGKNYGYTF. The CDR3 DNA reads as TGCGCCAGCAGCTTGGCCGCCGGGAAAAACTATGGCTACACCTTC.

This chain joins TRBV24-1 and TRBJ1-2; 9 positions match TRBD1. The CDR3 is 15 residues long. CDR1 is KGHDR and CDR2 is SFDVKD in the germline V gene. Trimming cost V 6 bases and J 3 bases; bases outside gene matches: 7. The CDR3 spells CATSTGTGRDYGYTF. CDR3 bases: TGTGCCACCAGTACTGGGACAGGGCGGGACTATGGCTACACCTTC.

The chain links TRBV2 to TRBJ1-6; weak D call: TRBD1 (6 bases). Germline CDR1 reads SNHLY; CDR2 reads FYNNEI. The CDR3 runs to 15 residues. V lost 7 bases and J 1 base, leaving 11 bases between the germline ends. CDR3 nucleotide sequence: TGTGCCAGCACGGGGGACATTTCCTATAATTCACCCCTCCACTTT. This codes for CASTGDISYNSPLHF.